This paragraph covers one T cell receptor (beta chain) sequence. No cognate antigen has been identified for it. The input lacks base qualities; no much larger clone sits a single base away. The sample belongs to a study of blood T cell repertoires in COVID-19 (dated by TCRdb to 2020 to 2022). In terms of the full investigation: Collaborator samples came from the United States, Italy and Spain and covered acute and convalescent phases of COVID-19. The prospective study material was composed of cDNA or gDNA derived from T cells, B-cell-depleted T cells, or PBMCs. The dataset comprised deeply sampled blood TCRbeta repertoires from subjects exposed to, actively infected with, or recovered from COVID-19. The repertoires were released in a freely available public database intended as a resource for research on the immune response to SARS-CoV-2. The samples were drawn from the first 160 participants of the ongoing ImmuneRACE study and from some 1,300 subjects provided by 6 global collaborators. Nearly every sample came with metadata listing a de-identified subject ID, COVID-19 status, age in years and sex. Where HLA class I and class II types were available, the types were taken from metadata supplied by the sample provider, not from assay-based typing.

TCRbeta CDR3 regions were amplified from genomic DNA using the immunoSEQ Assay, a bias-controlled multiplex PCR. Processing in the source paper ran as follows. The number of nucleated cells in each sample was estimated from the amplification of reference gene primers within the assay. To quantify the absolute abundance of each unique TCRbeta CDR3 rearrangement, sequence reads were collapsed and filtered. Productive Simpson clonality was computed per sample as the square root of Simpson's diversity index over productive rearrangements. The immuneACCESS repertoire file appears here via TCRdb, limited to in-frame rearrangements. These files lack a portion of the clones; in checked studies, under half of the deficit traces to unresolved V genes, and the cause of the others is not known. The V and J calls and clone size were taken over from that table, and D and trimming were inferred from the DNA. The sample table records roughly 170,000 clones; 88% of these occur just once. The ten most abundant clones make up about 26% of the sample.

V sheds 8 bases and J sheds 4 bases, leaving 12 bases between their ends. In the germline V gene, CDR1 corresponds to MNHEY and CDR2 to SVGAGI. There are 13 amino acids in the CDR3, from cysteine to phenylalanine inclusive. CDR3 DNA only is kept here, 39 bases in frame from base 1. General study outcomes and caveats: The amount of clinical and demographic metadata varied by source and participant and was provided uncurated.

The collaborating institutions used their own protocols to collect whole blood in K2EDTA tubes. For TCRbeta analysis, collaborators shipped samples in one of three forms: frozen whole blood, isolated PBMCs, or DNA extracted from either of those sample types. The source of this sequence is a man aged 55-75 years with acute or convalescent COVID-19. The sequenced material came from peripheral blood. The chain links TRBV6-5 with TRBJ1-3; the D gene is perhaps TRBD1, from 5 matching bases. The base sequence is TGTGCCAGCCGGCGGGGGTCGGGAAACACCATATATTTT. Its amino acids are CASRRGSGNTIYF.